The rows below give T cell receptor beta chains drawn from one sample of a study of blood T cell repertoires in COVID-19. Data came from immunoSEQ multiplex PCR; TCRdb stores just in-frame clones and leaves some out. The sample lists approximately 140,000 clones, around 90% occurring once. Source material: peripheral blood. The receptors here all came from a woman aged 60-75 years with active or convalescent COVID-19. The CDR3 runs from the conserved cysteine through the conserved F or W. Fields, in order: J gene, V gene, D gene, CDR3 protein. A D gene is named only where the DNA matches it firmly.

j_gene: TRBJ2-1; v_gene: TRBV4-3; d_gene: NA; CDR3aa: CASSQEEASSQFF
j_gene: TRBJ2-3; v_gene: TRBV20-1; d_gene: TRBD2; CDR3aa: CSASSLAGVLDTQYF
j_gene: TRBJ1-2; v_gene: TRBV5-4; d_gene: TRBD1; CDR3aa: CASSLEAQGAGGYTF
j_gene: TRBJ1-2; v_gene: TRBV5-5; d_gene: TRBD1; CDR3aa: CASSSGQGLVMNGYTF
j_gene: TRBJ1-4; v_gene: TRBV7-9; d_gene: NA; CDR3aa: CASSPEQGSSEKLFF
j_gene: TRBJ2-1; v_gene: TRBV2; d_gene: TRBD2; CDR3aa: CASTPRGGFYNEQFF
j_gene: TRBJ2-7; v_gene: TRBV7-3; d_gene: TRBD2; CDR3aa: CASSKLAGPPYEQYF
j_gene: TRBJ2-2; v_gene: TRBV5-1; d_gene: TRBD1; CDR3aa: CASSLGGQGFTGELFF
j_gene: TRBJ2-3; v_gene: TRBV5-4; d_gene: NA; CDR3aa: CASSEGVAGTDTQYF
j_gene: TRBJ2-3; v_gene: TRBV21-1; d_gene: NA; CDR3aa: CASSKAGEGGSTDTQYF
j_gene: TRBJ1-5; v_gene: TRBV6-5; d_gene: NA; CDR3aa: CASTLGPNQPQHF
j_gene: TRBJ1-3; v_gene: TRBV5-4; d_gene: NA; CDR3aa: CASSLNQGGNTIYF
j_gene: TRBJ2-2; v_gene: TRBV11-3; d_gene: TRBD1; CDR3aa: CASSRDRERTGELFF
j_gene: TRBJ2-3; v_gene: TRBV5-1; d_gene: NA; CDR3aa: CASRDNTDTQYF
j_gene: TRBJ1-2; v_gene: TRBV14; d_gene: NA; CDR3aa: CASSQPGTNYGYTF
j_gene: TRBJ2-1; v_gene: TRBV12-5; d_gene: TRBD2; CDR3aa: CASGLATSGAKVEQFF
j_gene: TRBJ2-6; v_gene: TRBV10-2; d_gene: NA; CDR3aa: CASSQDRRSGANVLTF
j_gene: TRBJ1-2; v_gene: TRBV19; d_gene: NA; CDR3aa: CASTTTGKSIYGYTF
j_gene: TRBJ1-3; v_gene: TRBV7-8; d_gene: NA; CDR3aa: CASSSGQQNTIYF
j_gene: TRBJ2-1; v_gene: TRBV7-9; d_gene: TRBD2; CDR3aa: CASSLNRGGYNEQFF
j_gene: TRBJ2-5; v_gene: TRBV5-1; d_gene: TRBD2; CDR3aa: CASSWNLAGETQYF
j_gene: TRBJ2-7; v_gene: TRBV7-2; d_gene: TRBD2; CDR3aa: CASSSRLAGGRDEQYF
j_gene: TRBJ2-5; v_gene: TRBV3-1/TRBV3-2; d_gene: NA; CDR3aa: CASRRLEGGETQYF
j_gene: TRBJ1-6; v_gene: TRBV3-1/TRBV3-2; d_gene: TRBD1; CDR3aa: CASSGTENSPLHF
j_gene: TRBJ1-1; v_gene: TRBV7-8; d_gene: TRBD1; CDR3aa: CASSLLGTVNTEAFF
j_gene: TRBJ2-5; v_gene: TRBV7-3; d_gene: NA; CDR3aa: CASSSSGVQETQYF
j_gene: TRBJ2-3; v_gene: TRBV5-1; d_gene: TRBD2; CDR3aa: CASSPPEGGAADTQYF
j_gene: TRBJ1-3; v_gene: TRBV6-5; d_gene: NA; CDR3aa: CASSLDSYSGNTIYF
j_gene: TRBJ1-1; v_gene: TRBV5-1; d_gene: NA; CDR3aa: CASSLIPDTEAFF
j_gene: TRBJ1-5; v_gene: TRBV19; d_gene: TRBD1; CDR3aa: CASSSLEGARQPQHF
j_gene: TRBJ1-4; v_gene: TRBV5-1; d_gene: TRBD1; CDR3aa: CASSATGTGNEKLFF
j_gene: TRBJ1-1; v_gene: TRBV12-3/TRBV12-4; d_gene: NA; CDR3aa: CASSWLLRVEAFF
j_gene: TRBJ2-3; v_gene: TRBV7-2; d_gene: NA; CDR3aa: CASSLIGPDTQYF
j_gene: TRBJ1-3; v_gene: TRBV9; d_gene: TRBD1; CDR3aa: CASSGQGGGNTIYF
j_gene: TRBJ2-1; v_gene: TRBV18; d_gene: TRBD2; CDR3aa: CASSMTSGVLSGNEQFF
j_gene: TRBJ1-5; v_gene: TRBV23-1; d_gene: TRBD1; CDR3aa: CASIAGRGQPQHF